These T cell receptor beta chains were read from a single sample in a study of cytomegalovirus exposure and HLA in healthy donors. The table came from immunoSEQ multiplex PCR; TCRdb's copy has only in-frame clones and leaves some out. The profile shows 150,000 to 200,000 clones, approximately 11% of them singletons. Specimen: PBMCs. These receptors were collected from a middle-aged man in good health and CMV-seropositive. The CDR3 runs from the conserved cysteine through the conserved F or W. The D gene is left open where the match is weak.

>TRBV6-1|.
CGIEATPNYGYTF
>TRBV5-4|TRBD2
CASSLMPSGDHEQYF
>TRBV7-8|.
CASSSTEVVSYEQYF
>TRBV28|TRBD1
CAITGGPNTEAFF
>TRBV7-9|TRBD1
CASSTRTGVGNEQFF
>TRBV5-1|TRBD1
CACKTGASTDTQYF
>TRBV28|.
CASSFWGGNQPQHF
>TRBV11-3|.
CASSFRNREKESEAFF
>TRBV7-9|.
CASSGGRGEAFF
>TRBV7-9|.
CASSLAEGHSGNTIYF
>TRBV5-8|.
CASLYRVLDTQYF
>TRBV6-6|TRBD1
CASTMDRVSQPQHF
>TRBV11-2|.
CASSMRGWNTEAFF
>TRBV7-9|TRBD2
CASSYDFSGGRETQYF
>TRBV19|.
CASSPRGYNEQFF
>TRBV19|.
CASSIAGEDTDTQYF
>TRBV15|TRBD2
CATSRVNSGGNEQFF